A single sample is the source of the 25 T cell receptor beta chains below, sequenced in a study of T cell changes during pregnancy in multiple sclerosis. Repertoires were generated with immunoSEQ multiplex PCR, while TCRdb's copy carries only in-frame clones and drops some. The table records roughly 40,000 clones, 75% to 95% of them present only once. The source material was CD4+ T cells from peripheral blood mononuclear cells, sampled in the third trimester of pregnancy. Receptors originate from a female donor with multiple sclerosis, enrolled in a pregnancy study.

The chain links TRBV28 to TRBJ1-1; 9 nucleotides agree with TRBD1. The junction had 5 bases not matched to a gene; V was cut back by 4 bases and J by 2 bases. There are 15 residues in the CDR3. Germline values: CDR1 MDHEN, CDR2 SYDVKM. In nucleotides, the CDR3 is TGTGCCAGCAGTTCTCAGGACAGGGGTAACACTGAAGCTTTCTTT. Amino acid sequence: CASSSQDRGNTEAFF.

J is TRBJ2-4 and V is TRBV19, with D possibly TRBD1 on 5 matching bases. CDR1 and CDR2 (germline): LNHDA, SQIVND (reference sequence). The CDR3 loop spans 12 amino acids. Deletions cut 5 bases from V and 6 bases from J, with 8 bases between. CDR3 loop: CASSAGINIQYF. The CDR3 DNA follows: TGTGCCAGTAGTGCAGGGATAAACATTCAGTACTTC.

The gene calls are TRBV5-6 and TRBJ1-2; 8 bases are a match to TRBD1. This CDR3 region has 15 residues. J was trimmed by 0 bases and V by 5 bases; bases with no gene match: 6. Germline CDR1 SGHDT, CDR2 YYEEEE. CDR3 sequence reads: CASRDRTGTNYGYTF. The CDR3 region has the DNA TGTGCCAGCAGGGATCGGACAGGGACTAACTATGGCTACACCTTC.

This CDR3 reads CASSLTAAGTDTQYF. The CDR3 DNA sequence: TGTGCCAGCAGCTTAACGGCGGCCGGCACAGATACGCAGTATTTT. The V call is TRBV7-2, the J call TRBJ2-3; unclear D gene. V dropped 2 bases and J dropped 1 base, with 10 bases sitting between them. CDR3 length equals 15 residues. Germline CDR1 and CDR2: SGHTA and FQGNSA.

The chain couples TRBV9 to TRBJ2-3; the D gene is possibly TRBD1 (5 bases). Germline V gives CDR1 SGDLS, CDR2 YYNGEE. The V gene lost 2 bases and the J gene lost 5 bases, with 15 bases spanning the gap. This CDR3 is built from 15 residues. The CDR3 protein is CASSVVMGLGDTQYF. DNA of the CDR3: TGTGCCAGCAGCGTGGTGATGGGGCTGGGAGATACGCAGTATTTT.

The chain uses TRBV25-1 and TRBJ2-1; possibly TRBD2 for D (5 bases). The length of the CDR3 is 14 residues. Germline CDR1 is MGHDK and CDR2 is SYGVNS. With 2 bases removed from V and 12 bases from J, the gap between germline ends came to 17 bases. CDR3 nucleotides: TGTGCCAGCAGTGAAGAAGGCAGGCGGGTTGGGCAGTTCTTC. Translation: CASSEEGRRVGQFF.

The chain uses TRBV4-2 and TRBJ2-7; 8 positions agree with TRBD1. Trimming took 1 base from V and 5 from J; bases not matched to a gene: 4. Germline V lookup: CDR1 LGHNA, CDR2 YNFKEQ. The CDR3 has 14 residues. CDR3 in amino acids: CASSQVGTGDEQYF. The CDR3 DNA is TGTGCCAGCAGCCAAGTGGGGACAGGCGACGAGCAGTACTTC.

The V and J genes are TRBV18 and TRBJ2-1; D is uncertain. The germline V gene has CDR1 KGHSH and CDR2 LQKENI. The CDR3 is made up of 15 amino acids. V lost 3 bases to trimming and J lost 4 bases, with 13 bases between them. In DNA form, the CDR3 reads TGTGCCAGCTCACCTTTGGAGCTACTTTACAATGAGCAGTTCTTC. Its protein product is CASSPLELLYNEQFF.

This chain connects TRBV5-4 to TRBJ2-3, with TRBD1 identical over 7 bases. Germline V CDR1 and CDR2: SGHNT, YYREEE (reference sequence). Trimming took 3 bases from V and 4 from J; bases not matched to a gene: 5. This CDR3 spans 14 amino acids. The CDR3 loop is CASSYYRGSDTQYF. CDR3 DNA: TGTGCCAGCAGCTATTACAGGGGTTCAGATACGCAGTATTTT.

Only one count was recorded for this clone. The V gene is TRBV5-1, the J gene TRBJ2-7, with D possibly being TRBD1 (5 bases). V lost 0 bases, J lost 7 bases, and 14 bases lay in between. Germline V gene data show CDR1 as SGHRS and CDR2 as YFSETQ. The CDR3 consists of 14 residues. The CDR3: CASSLVQGIMEQYF. The CDR3 DNA is TGCGCCAGCAGCTTGGTTCAGGGAATAATGGAGCAGTACTTC.

V and J are TRBV29-1 and TRBJ2-3; 8 nucleotides agree with TRBD1. The length of the CDR3 is 13 residues. The ends lost 3 bases at V and 1 base at J; junction bases unmatched: 0. CDR1 SQVTM and CDR2 ANQGSEA come from the germline V gene. The CDR3 sequence is CSVDRGRTDTQYF. CDR3 nucleotide sequence: TGCAGCGTTGACAGGGGGCGCACAGATACGCAGTATTTT.

J is TRBJ1-4 and V is TRBV18, with 8 bases identical to TRBD1. In germline, CDR1 is KGHSH, CDR2 LQKENI. CDR3 length: 16 residues. V lost 6 bases and J lost 3; bases outside the gene matches: 9. Written as DNA, the CDR3 is TGTGCCAGCTCTCAACGACAGGGGTCGGCTAATGAAAAACTGTTTTTT. Translation: CASSQRQGSANEKLFF.

V gene TRBV5-8 combines with J gene TRBJ1-2; 8 nucleotides agree with TRBD1. The trim removed 4 bases at V and 3 bases at J, leaving 8 bases unmatched. Germline V gene sequence: CDR1 SGHTS, CDR2 YDEGEE. The CDR3 loop spans 15 amino acids. CDR3 coding DNA: TGTGCCAGCAGCGGACGTAAGACAGGGGACTATGGCTACACCTTC. Translation: CASSGRKTGDYGYTF.

The chain links TRBV5-1 to TRBJ2-5; D unresolved. CDR1 and CDR2 from the germline V gene are SGHRS and YFSETQ. The germline V and J ends were trimmed by 0 bases and 4 bases, with 4 bases remaining between them. The CDR3 has 12 residues. CDR3 sequence: CASSLDRETQYF. The CDR3 region has the DNA TGCGCCAGCAGCTTGGATAGAGAGACCCAGTACTTC.

This chain joins TRBV10-3 and TRBJ2-7; 11 positions agree with TRBD2. Looked up from germline, CDR1 is ENHRY and CDR2 is SYGVKD. This CDR3 spans 15 amino acids. J lost 3 bases, V lost 4 bases, and 5 bases had no gene match. In DNA form, the CDR3 reads TGTGCCATCAGTGGATTAGCGGGAGGGGGCTACGAGCAGTACTTC. Its translation is CAISGLAGGGYEQYF.

This sequence joins TRBV10-3 and TRBJ1-1; weak D call: TRBD1 (6 bases). Deletions cut 6 bases from V and 3 bases from J, with 11 bases between. Germline loops: CDR1 ENHRY, CDR2 SYGVKD. The CDR3 sequence is 13 residues long. CDR3 sequence: CAIRTRGYTEAFF. CDR3 DNA: TGTGCCATCAGGACCAGGGGTTACACTGAAGCTTTCTTT.

This rearrangement joins TRBV2 to TRBJ2-6, with D possibly TRBD2 on 6 matching bases. V was cut by 2 bases and J by 4 bases, with 9 bases left in between. CDR1 is SNHLY, CDR2 FYNNEI, per germline. There are 15 residues in the CDR3. The DNA of the CDR3 is TGTGCCAGCAGTGAATCGGGGGTCGGGGCCAACGTCCTGACTTTC. As protein: CASSESGVGANVLTF.

The genes are TRBV7-2 and TRBJ2-5, with 7 bases matching TRBD1. V lost 5 bases to trimming and J lost 2 bases; unmatched junction nucleotides: 2. This CDR3 spans 13 amino acids. Germline assignment: CDR1 SGHTA and CDR2 FQGNSA. CDR3 region: CASSRGRQETQYF. The CDR3 DNA is TGTGCCAGCAGCAGGGGGCGGCAAGAGACCCAGTACTTC. The full variable domain, with the rest looked up from reference TRBV7-2 and TRBJ2-5, is GAGVSQSPSNKVTEKGKDVELRCDPISGHTALYWYRQSLGQGLEFLIYFQGNSAPDKSGLPSDRFSAERTGGSVSTLTIQRTQQEDSAVYLCASSRGRQETQYFGPGTRLLVL.

The chain combines TRBV11-2 with TRBJ2-3; the D gene is possibly TRBD2 (5 bases). Trimming shortened V by 5 bases and J by 2 bases, and 17 bases separated the two germline ends. The CDR3 runs 16 residues. CDR1 SGHAT and CDR2 FQNNGV come from the germline V gene. CDR3 sequence: CASSREIERPTDTQYF. Written as DNA, the CDR3 is TGTGCCAGCAGCCGCGAAATTGAGCGGCCCACAGATACGCAGTATTTT.

The V gene is TRBV5-1, the J gene TRBJ2-5; TRBD1 matches at 8 bases. Per germline, CDR1 SGHRS and CDR2 YFSETQ. The CDR3 loop spans 14 amino acids. J was trimmed by 4 bases and V by 4 bases; bases with no gene match: 6. CDR3 protein: CASSPGTGSETQYF. The DNA for the CDR3 is TGCGCCAGCAGCCCGGGGACAGGCTCAGAGACCCAGTACTTC. The full variable domain, rest sourced from reference TRBV5-1 and TRBJ2-5, is KAGVTQTPRYLIKTRGQQVTLSCSPISGHRSVSWYQQTPGQGLQFLFEYFSETQRNKGNFPGRFSGRQFSNSRSEMNVSTLELGDSALYLCASSPGTGSETQYFGPGTRLLVL.

The V gene is TRBV27, the J gene TRBJ2-1; the match to TRBD1 covers 7 bases. The CDR3 length is 14 residues. Trimming cost V 2 bases and J 8 bases; bases outside gene matches: 6. Germline V gives CDR1 MNHEY, CDR2 SMNVEV (reference sequence). The CDR3 region has the DNA TGTGCCAGCAGTTTACTGGGACAGCCCCATGAGCAGTTCTTC. Its protein is CASSLLGQPHEQFF.

CDR3 coding DNA: TGTGCCAGCAGGCGACGGGACAGGGCCTACGAGCAGTACTTC. It translates to CASRRRDRAYEQYF. The J gene is TRBJ2-7, the V gene TRBV7-8, with 9 bases that match TRBD1. Germline V CDR1 and CDR2: SGHVS, FQNEAQ. With V trimmed by 6 bases and J by 2 bases, 5 bases remained unmatched. The CDR3 loop spans 14 amino acids.

The J gene is TRBJ2-7, the V gene TRBV27; D is possibly TRBD1 (5 bases). This CDR3 has 13 residues. CDR1 and CDR2 from the germline V gene are MNHEY and SMNVEV (reference sequence). The V end was cut by 5 bases, the J end by 7 bases, with 15 bases between. In DNA, the CDR3 is TGTGCCAGCAGTCTACCCCAGGGCGGAGAGCAGTACTTC. This translates into CASSLPQGGEQYF.

V gene TRBV6-5 combines with J gene TRBJ1-4; D possibly corresponds to TRBD1 (5 bases). The CDR3 runs 13 residues. Per the germline V gene, CDR1 is MNHEY and CDR2 is SVGAGI. V lost 4 bases and J lost 10, with 13 bases in between. In nucleotides, the CDR3 is TGTGCCAGCAGTTCGTCCAGGGTGGTAAAACTGTTTTTT. Protein: CASSSSRVVKLFF.

V usage is TRBV30 and J usage is TRBJ2-5, with TRBD1 identical over 7 bases. Germline CDR1 is GTSNPN and CDR2 is SVGIG (reference sequence). This CDR3 has 15 residues. The V gene end was trimmed by 5 bases and the J gene end by 5 bases; junction bases not matched to a gene: 14. Here the CDR3 DNA reads TGTGCCTGGGGGGGACCGGGACAGTTCCGGGAGACCCAGTACTTC. Encoded protein: CAWGGPGQFRETQYF.